This T cell receptor (beta chain) was recovered during a study of blood T cell repertoires in COVID-19. Overall study: COVID-19 samples from acute and convalescent phases originated in the United States, Italy and Spain. T cells, B-cell-depleted T cells, or PBMCs provided the cDNA or gDNA that served as material.

The data were produced by immunoSEQ multiplex PCR, yet TCRdb's version contains in-frame clones alone and is incomplete. The sample holds roughly 570,000 clones, around nine tenths seen once. It was during active infection that Seattle patients were enrolled and then longitudinally followed. The TCR comes from a woman between 45 and 60 years old with COVID-19, enrolled during active disease. The sequencing sample was made of peripheral blood.

This chain's CDR3 is CASSGRGIYEQYF. The CDR3 bases are TGTGCCAGCAGCGGACGGGGAATTTACGAGCAGTACTTC. The chain joins TRBV6-5 to TRBJ2-7, with TRBD2 as a possible D gene (5 bases). V shed 6 bases and J shed 4 bases, with 13 bases lying between them. CDR3 length: 13 residues. Germline loops: CDR1 MNHEY, CDR2 SVGAGI.